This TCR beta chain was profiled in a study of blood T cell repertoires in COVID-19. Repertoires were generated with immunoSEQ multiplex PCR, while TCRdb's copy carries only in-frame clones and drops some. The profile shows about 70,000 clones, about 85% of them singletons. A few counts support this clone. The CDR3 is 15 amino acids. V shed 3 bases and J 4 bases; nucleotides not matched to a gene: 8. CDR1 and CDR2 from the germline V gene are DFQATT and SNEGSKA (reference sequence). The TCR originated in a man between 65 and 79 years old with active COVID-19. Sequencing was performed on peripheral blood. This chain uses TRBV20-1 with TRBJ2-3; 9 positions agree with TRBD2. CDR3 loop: CSASSSGSVSDTQYF. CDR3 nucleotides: TGCAGTGCTAGTAGTAGCGGGAGTGTATCAGATACGCAGTATTTT.